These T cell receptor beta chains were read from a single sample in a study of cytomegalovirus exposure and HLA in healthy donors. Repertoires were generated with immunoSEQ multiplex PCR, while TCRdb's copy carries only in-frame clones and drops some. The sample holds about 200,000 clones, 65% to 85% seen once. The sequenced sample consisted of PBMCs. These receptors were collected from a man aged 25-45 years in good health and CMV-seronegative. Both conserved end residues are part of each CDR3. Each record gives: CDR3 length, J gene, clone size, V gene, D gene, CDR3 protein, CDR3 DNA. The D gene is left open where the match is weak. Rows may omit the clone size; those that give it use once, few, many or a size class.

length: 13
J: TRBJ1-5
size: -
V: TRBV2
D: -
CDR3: CATRGAGNQPQHF
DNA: TGTGCCACGAGGGGTGCGGGGAATCAGCCCCAGCATTTT

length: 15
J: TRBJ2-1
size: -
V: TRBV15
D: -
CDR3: CATSDPAGSYNEQFF
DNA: TGTGCCACCAGCGACCCCGCCGGGTCCTACAATGAGCAGTTCTTC

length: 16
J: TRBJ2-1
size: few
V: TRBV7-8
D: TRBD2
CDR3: CASSLVGGGADNEQFF
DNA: TGTGCCAGCAGCTTAGTGGGCGGGGGGGCGGACAATGAGCAGTTCTTC

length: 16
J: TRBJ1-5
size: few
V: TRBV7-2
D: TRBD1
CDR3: CASSVAQGARNQPQHF
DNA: TGTGCCAGCAGCGTAGCGCAGGGGGCGCGAAATCAGCCCCAGCATTTT

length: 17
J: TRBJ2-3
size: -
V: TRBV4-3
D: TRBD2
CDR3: CASSQDRGSGGRDTQYF
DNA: TGCGCCAGCAGCCAAGATCGAGGTAGCGGGGGGCGGGATACGCAGTATTTT

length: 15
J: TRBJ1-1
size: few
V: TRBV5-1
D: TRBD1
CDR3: CASSRDRAQNTEAFF
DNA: TGCGCCAGCAGTCGTGACAGGGCTCAGAACACTGAAGCTTTCTTT

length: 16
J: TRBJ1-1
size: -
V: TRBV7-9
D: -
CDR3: CASSLRGIEGNTEAFF
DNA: TGTGCCAGCAGCTTACGAGGGATTGAAGGAAACACTGAAGCTTTCTTT

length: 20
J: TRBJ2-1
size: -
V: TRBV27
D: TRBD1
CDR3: CASSRRQGMVAGSSYNEQFF
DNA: TGTGCCAGCAGTCGACGACAGGGAATGGTGGCTGGGAGCTCCTACAATGAGCAGTTCTTC

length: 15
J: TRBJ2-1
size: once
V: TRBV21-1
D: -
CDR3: CASQLLGSGGNEQFF
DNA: TGTGCCAGCCAACTCCTCGGTAGCGGGGGTAATGAGCAGTTCTTC

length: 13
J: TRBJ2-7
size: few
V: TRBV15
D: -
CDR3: CATSRDRSYEQYF
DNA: TGTGCCACCAGCAGAGATCGGAGCTACGAGCAGTACTTC

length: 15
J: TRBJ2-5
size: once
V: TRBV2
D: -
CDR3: CASESGTKYQETQYF
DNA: TGTGCCAGTGAATCCGGGACAAAGTACCAAGAGACCCAGTACTTC

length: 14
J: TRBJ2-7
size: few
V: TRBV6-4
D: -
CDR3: CASTPRQGIYEQYF
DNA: TGTGCCAGCACCCCGCGGCAGGGCATCTACGAGCAGTACTTC

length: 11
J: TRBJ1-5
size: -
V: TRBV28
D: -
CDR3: CASSSVQPQHF
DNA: TGTGCCAGCAGTTCGGTTCAGCCCCAGCATTTT

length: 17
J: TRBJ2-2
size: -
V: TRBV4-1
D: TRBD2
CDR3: CASSPRTSGGRTGELFF
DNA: TGCGCCAGCAGCCCCCGGACTAGCGGGGGGCGCACCGGGGAGCTGTTTTTT

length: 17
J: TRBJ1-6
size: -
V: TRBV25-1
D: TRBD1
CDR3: CASSEPKGQGTNSPLHF
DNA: TGTGCCAGCAGTGAGCCTAAGGGACAGGGAACAAATTCACCCCTCCACTTT

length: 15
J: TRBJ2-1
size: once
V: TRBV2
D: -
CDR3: CASSVEGGAFNEQFF
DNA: TGTGCCAGCAGTGTTGAGGGGGGGGCCTTCAATGAGCAGTTCTTC

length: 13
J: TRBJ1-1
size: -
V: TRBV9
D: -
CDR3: CASSSDRNTEAFF
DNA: TGTGCCAGCAGTTCGGACAGGAACACTGAAGCTTTCTTT

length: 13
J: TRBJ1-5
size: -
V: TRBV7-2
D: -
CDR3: CASSLIDNQPQHF
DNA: TGTGCCAGCAGCTTAATAGACAATCAGCCCCAGCATTTT

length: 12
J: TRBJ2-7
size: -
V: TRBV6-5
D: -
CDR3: CASGAFVYEQYF
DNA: TGTGCCAGCGGAGCGTTCGTCTACGAGCAGTACTTC

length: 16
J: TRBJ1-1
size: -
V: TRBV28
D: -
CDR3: CASSFVDRPMNTEAFF
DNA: TGTGCCAGCAGTTTCGTTGACAGGCCAATGAACACTGAAGCTTTCTTT

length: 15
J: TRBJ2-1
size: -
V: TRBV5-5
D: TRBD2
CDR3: CASSFVLADYNEQFF
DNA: TGTGCCAGCAGCTTTGTCCTAGCGGACTACAATGAGCAGTTCTTC

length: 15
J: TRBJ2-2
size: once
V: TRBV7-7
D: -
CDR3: CASSLGHGNTGELFF
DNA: TGTGCTAGCAGTCTTGGACATGGGAACACCGGGGAGCTGTTTTTT

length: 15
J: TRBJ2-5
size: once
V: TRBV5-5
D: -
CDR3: CASSPPGNLQETQYF
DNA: TGTGCCAGCAGCCCGCCAGGGAACCTCCAAGAGACCCAGTACTTC

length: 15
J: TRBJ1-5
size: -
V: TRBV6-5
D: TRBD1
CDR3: CASSGRDRDNQPQHF
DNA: TGTGCCAGCAGTGGCCGGGACAGGGACAATCAGCCCCAGCATTTT

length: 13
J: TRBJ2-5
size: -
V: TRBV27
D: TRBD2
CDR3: CASGRPSGTIQYF
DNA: TGTGCCAGCGGAAGACCTAGCGGGACGATCCAGTACTTC

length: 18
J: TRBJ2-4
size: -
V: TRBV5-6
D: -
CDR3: CASSSASWGGLAKNIQYF
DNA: TGTGCCAGCAGCTCGGCCTCGTGGGGGGGCCTAGCCAAAAACATTCAGTACTTC

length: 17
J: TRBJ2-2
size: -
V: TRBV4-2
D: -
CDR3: CASSQDPDRVDTGELFF
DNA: TGTGCCAGCAGCCAAGACCCCGATCGGGTCGACACCGGGGAGCTGTTTTTT

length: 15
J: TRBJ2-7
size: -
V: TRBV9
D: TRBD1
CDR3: CASSLRQGGTSEQYF
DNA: TGTGCCAGCAGCCTAAGACAGGGGGGCACCTCCGAGCAGTACTTC

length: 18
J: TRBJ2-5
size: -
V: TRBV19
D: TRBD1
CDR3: CASSPRGSADRNQETQYF
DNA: TGTGCCAGTAGCCCAAGGGGGTCCGCGGACAGGAACCAAGAGACCCAGTACTTC

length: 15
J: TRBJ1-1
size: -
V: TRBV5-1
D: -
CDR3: CASSLAPGLNTEAFF
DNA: TGCGCCAGCAGCTTGGCGCCAGGATTGAACACTGAAGCTTTCTTT

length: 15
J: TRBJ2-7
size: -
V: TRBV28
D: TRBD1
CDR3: CASSPTGGGFYEQYF
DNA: TGTGCCAGCAGTCCAACAGGGGGAGGTTTCTACGAGCAGTACTTC

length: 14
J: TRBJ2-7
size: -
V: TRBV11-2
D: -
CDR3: CASSLAGGAYEQYF
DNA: TGTGCCAGCAGCTTAGCCGGAGGGGCGTACGAGCAGTACTTC

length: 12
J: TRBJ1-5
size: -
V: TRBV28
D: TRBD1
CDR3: CATWDSTSPQHF
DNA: TGTGCCACATGGGACAGCACCTCGCCCCAGCATTTT

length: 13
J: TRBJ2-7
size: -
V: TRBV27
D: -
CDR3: CASSLVDSYEQYF
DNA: TGTGCCAGCAGTCTTGTCGACAGCTACGAGCAGTACTTC

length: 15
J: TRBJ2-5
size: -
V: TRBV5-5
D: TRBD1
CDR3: CASSSYRGSGETQYF
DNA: TGTGCCAGCAGCTCCTACAGGGGGAGCGGAGAGACCCAGTACTTC

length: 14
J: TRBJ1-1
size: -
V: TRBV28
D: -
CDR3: CASSLPGTTTEAFF
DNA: TGTGCCAGCAGTTTGCCGGGGACAACCACTGAAGCTTTCTTT

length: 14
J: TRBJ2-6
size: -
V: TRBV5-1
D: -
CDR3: CASSLALGANVLTF
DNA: TGCGCCAGCAGCTTGGCCTTAGGGGCCAACGTCCTGACTTTC

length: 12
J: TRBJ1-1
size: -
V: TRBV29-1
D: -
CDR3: CSVESLNTEAFF
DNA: TGCAGCGTTGAGAGCTTGAACACTGAAGCTTTCTTT

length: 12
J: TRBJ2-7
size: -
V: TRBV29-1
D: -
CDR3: CSVGQGIGEQYF
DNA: TGCAGCGTTGGCCAGGGTATTGGCGAGCAGTACTTC

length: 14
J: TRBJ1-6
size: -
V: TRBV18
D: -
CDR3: CASSRGIYNSPLHF
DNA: TGTGCCAGCTCACGAGGCATCTATAATTCACCCCTCCACTTT

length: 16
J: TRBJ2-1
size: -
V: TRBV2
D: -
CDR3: CASSGFLALKNNEQFF
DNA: TGTGCCAGCAGTGGATTTCTAGCGCTTAAAAACAATGAGCAGTTCTTC

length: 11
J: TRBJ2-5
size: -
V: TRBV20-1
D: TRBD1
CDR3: CSARQGETQYF
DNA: TGCAGTGCTCGACAGGGGGAGACCCAGTACTTC

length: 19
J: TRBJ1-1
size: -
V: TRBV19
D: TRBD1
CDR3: CASSISPSRTGGGSTEAFF
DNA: TGTGCCAGTAGTATTAGCCCGTCAAGGACAGGGGGAGGGAGCACTGAAGCTTTCTTT

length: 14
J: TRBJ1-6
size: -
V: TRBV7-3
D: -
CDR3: CASSLRTDNSPLHF
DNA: TGTGCCAGCAGCCTACGGACAGATAATTCACCCCTCCACTTT

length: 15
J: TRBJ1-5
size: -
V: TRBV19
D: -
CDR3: CASRTVAGDRQPQHF
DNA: TGTGCCAGTAGAACCGTGGCAGGGGATCGGCAGCCCCAGCATTTT

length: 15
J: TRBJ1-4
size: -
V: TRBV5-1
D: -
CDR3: CASSLVGGPNEKLFF
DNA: TGCGCCAGCAGCTTGGTTGGGGGCCCTAATGAAAAACTGTTTTTT

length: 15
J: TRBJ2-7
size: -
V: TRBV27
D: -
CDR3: CASSLTPTGSYEQYF
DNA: TGTGCCAGCAGTTTGACCCCTACAGGGTCCTACGAGCAGTACTTC

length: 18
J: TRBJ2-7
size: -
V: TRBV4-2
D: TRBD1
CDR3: CASSHDRQGATSSYEQYF
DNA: TGTGCCAGCAGCCATGACAGACAGGGGGCTACCAGCTCCTACGAGCAGTACTTC

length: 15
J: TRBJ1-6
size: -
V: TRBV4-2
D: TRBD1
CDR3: CASSPGQAYNSPLHF
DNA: TGTGCCAGCAGCCCCGGACAGGCTTATAATTCACCCCTCCACTTT

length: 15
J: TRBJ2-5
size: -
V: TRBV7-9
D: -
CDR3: CASSLAWTDQETQYF
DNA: TGTGCCAGCAGCTTAGCATGGACAGACCAAGAGACCCAGTACTTC